Shown below are 30 T cell receptor beta chains from a single sample sequenced in a study of beta chain features in type 1 diabetes. Investigators reverse transcribed all isolated RNA, so they sequenced expressed TCRB transcripts. Method: immunoSEQ multiplex PCR; TCRdb's copy keeps in-frame clones and lacks some. The profile shows some 220,000 clones, approximately 10% of them singletons. Sequenced material: central memory CD4+ T cells from blood. These receptors all stem from a young man in good health.

This clone was detected only a few times. The rearrangement joins TRBV29-1 to TRBJ1-2, with no clear D. Germline V gives CDR1 SQVTM, CDR2 ANQGSEA. V gave up 5 bases and J gave up 0 bases, with 16 bases separating them. The CDR3 covers 15 residues. As DNA, the CDR3 is TGCAGCGTTTCGCAGGCGGCGGTGGCTAACTATGGCTACACCTTC. It codes for CSVSQAAVANYGYTF.

The chain links TRBV19 to TRBJ2-4, with 9 bases aligning to TRBD1. After removal of 5 bases from V and 1 base from J, the junction contained 6 bases not matched to a gene. CDR1 and CDR2 from the germline V gene are LNHDA and SQIVND (reference sequence). The CDR3 runs to 16 residues. The CDR3 bases are TGTGCCAGTAGTCCGGGGACAGGGAGTGCCAAAAACATTCAGTACTTC. This encodes CASSPGTGSAKNIQYF.

There are many counts of this clone. This chain links TRBV30 with TRBJ1-1; tentatively, D is TRBD1 (6 bases). V was trimmed by 4 bases and J by 3 bases, leaving 15 bases between them. The CDR3 extends over 14 amino acids. Germline lookup yields CDR1 GTSNPN and CDR2 SVGIG (reference sequence). The CDR3 sequence is CAWKVGTHDTEAFF. CDR3 bases: TGTGCCTGGAAGGTTGGGACACACGACACTGAAGCTTTCTTT.

The rearrangement links TRBV7-2 to TRBJ2-2; a weak D match, TRBD2 (5 bases). This CDR3 is built from 18 residues. The V and J ends lost 1 base and 1 base respectively, with 16 bases between them. Germline loops: CDR1 SGHTA, CDR2 FQGNSA. CDR3 sequence: CASSLEMAGSLNTGELFF. The CDR3 DNA sequence: TGTGCCAGCAGCTTAGAGATGGCGGGCAGCTTGAACACCGGGGAGCTGTTTTTT. The full variable domain, rest sourced from reference TRBV7-2 and TRBJ2-2, is GAGVSQSPSNKVTEKGKDVELRCDPISGHTALYWYRQSLGQGLEFLIYFQGNSAPDKSGLPSDRFSAERTGGSVSTLTIQRTQQEDSAVYLCASSLEMAGSLNTGELFFGEGSRLTVL.

This clone was counted only a few times. V gene TRBV5-4 combines with J gene TRBJ2-5; D possibly corresponds to TRBD2 (6 bases). Deletions cut 4 bases from V and 3 bases from J, with 10 bases between. Germline V gives CDR1 SGHNT, CDR2 YYREEE (reference sequence). The CDR3 spans 13 residues. CDR3 DNA: TGTGCCAGCAGCATAGGGACTGAAGAGACCCAGTACTTC. Amino acid sequence: CASSIGTEETQYF.

The CDR3 loop reads CASSMLDGTDTQYF. The CDR3 bases are TGTGCCAGCAGCATGCTCGACGGAACAGATACGCAGTATTTT. The V call is TRBV9, the J call TRBJ2-3; no firm D call. Germline V CDR1 and CDR2: SGDLS, YYNGEE. The CDR3 sequence is 14 residues long. Trimming removed 4 bases from V and 3 bases from J, with 12 bases in between.

This clone was seen many times. The same CDR3 arises from other DNA sequences in this sample as well. Here the CDR3 DNA reads TGCGCCAGCAGCTTGCAGGGCTCCTACGAGCAGTACTTC. Residues: CASSLQGSYEQYF. The V gene is TRBV5-1, the J gene TRBJ2-7, with a tentative D call TRBD1 (5 bases). The CDR3 totals 13 residues. V lost 1 base, J lost 0 bases, and 5 bases lay in between. CDR1 and CDR2 (germline): SGHRS, YFSETQ.

The table lists this clone with many counts. Other DNA sequences in this sample translate to the same CDR3. The chain employs TRBV18 and TRBJ2-7, with D unresolved. V gave up 0 bases and J gave up 0 bases, with 6 bases separating them. The CDR3 runs to 14 residues. Per germline, CDR1 KGHSH and CDR2 LQKENI. In DNA form, the CDR3 reads TGTGCCAGCTCACCACCCTACACCTCCTACGAGCAGTACTTC. Its translation is CASSPPYTSYEQYF.

The sample holds many counts of this clone. The V gene is TRBV7-2, the J gene TRBJ1-4; D might be TRBD1 (6 bases). The V gene's germline CDR1 is SGHTA and CDR2 FQGNSA. This CDR3 is 14 amino acids long. V dropped 5 bases and J dropped 8 bases, with 15 bases sitting between them. The CDR3 DNA sequence: TGTGCCAGCAGCCTTACAGGGAGTTACGAAAAACTGTTTTTT. It translates to CASSLTGSYEKLFF.

V gene TRBV29-1 combines with J gene TRBJ2-3; D unclear. The germline V gene encodes CDR1 SQVTM and CDR2 ANQGSEA. V gave up 6 bases and J gave up 1 base, with 11 bases separating them. The CDR3 sequence is 13 residues long. The CDR3 DNA follows: TGCAGCGTAGTACATGACGGCACAGATACGCAGTATTTT. It translates to CSVVHDGTDTQYF.

The chain links TRBV7-2 to TRBJ2-3; D is perhaps TRBD2 (5 bases). This CDR3 spans 17 amino acids. The V end lost 2 bases, the J end lost 5 bases, and 20 bases lay between the germline ends. The germline V gene encodes CDR1 SGHTA and CDR2 FQGNSA. CDR3 DNA: TGTGCCAGCAGCTTAAGAATGGGAGATTTACATGGAGATACGCAGTATTTT. Translating gives CASSLRMGDLHGDTQYF. The full variable domain, with the rest looked up from reference TRBV7-2 and TRBJ2-3, is GAGVSQSPSNKVTEKGKDVELRCDPISGHTALYWYRQSLGQGLEFLIYFQGNSAPDKSGLPSDRFSAERTGGSVSTLTIQRTQQEDSAVYLCASSLRMGDLHGDTQYFGPGTRLTVL.

This clone was counted a few times. The genes are TRBV29-1 and TRBJ2-1; 12 bases are a match to TRBD1. The junction had 15 bases not matched to a gene; V was cut back by 6 bases and J by 6 bases. From germline, CDR1 is SQVTM and CDR2 ANQGSEA. The CDR3 has 17 residues. The CDR3 loop reads CSVAAAGQGAGGNEQFF. CDR3 coding DNA: TGCAGCGTCGCTGCCGCGGGACAGGGGGCAGGGGGCAATGAGCAGTTCTTC.

In its sample, this clone was seen many times. Other nucleotide sequences from this sample produce the same CDR3. This chain connects TRBV30 to TRBJ1-1; the D is unclear. Trimming pared 6 bases from V and 2 bases from J, leaving 10 bases between. The CDR3 is made up of 12 amino acids. From germline, CDR1 is GTSNPN and CDR2 SVGIG (reference sequence). The CDR3 DNA follows: TGTGCCTGCCACAGAGGTAACACTGAAGCTTTCTTT. This codes for CACHRGNTEAFF.

This clone is a singleton in its sample. J is TRBJ1-1 and V is TRBV7-3; D is unresolved. CDR1 and CDR2 (germline): SGHTA, FQGTGA. Trimming pared 6 bases from V and 10 bases from J, leaving 18 bases between. The CDR3 sequence is 13 residues long. The CDR3 region has the DNA TGTGCCAGCAGTTTGGTTCGTACGGAGGGAGCTTTCTTT. It is translated as CASSLVRTEGAFF.

This clone was counted only a few times. The genes are TRBV30 and TRBJ2-7, with 8 bases identical to TRBD1. The CDR3 is 14 residues long. Germline trimming cut 8 bases from V and 3 bases from J; bases unmatched to any gene: 12. Germline V CDR1 and CDR2: GTSNPN, SVGIG (reference sequence). Here the CDR3 DNA reads TGTGCCGCCAAAAGGGGGGACAGGAACTACGAGCAGTACTTC. Translated, it gives CAAKRGDRNYEQYF.

This clone was found a few times. The chain has TRBV7-2 and TRBJ2-5; TRBD2 agrees at 13 bases. Germline assignment: CDR1 SGHTA and CDR2 FQGNSA. V was pared by 2 bases and J by 3 bases, with 6 bases of the junction left unmatched. The CDR3 has 17 residues. The CDR3: CASSLSTSGRGEETQYF. CDR3 sequence (DNA): TGTGCCAGCAGCTTAAGTACTAGCGGGAGGGGAGAAGAGACCCAGTACTTC.

The chain employs TRBV5-1 and TRBJ2-7, with 8 nucleotides matching TRBD1. CDR1 and CDR2 from the germline V gene are SGHRS and YFSETQ. There are 15 residues in the CDR3. The ends lost 4 bases at V and 2 bases at J; junction bases unmatched: 8. For the CDR3, the DNA is TGCGCCAGCAGCGTCCAGCTGACAGGGGCCTACGAGCAGTACTTC. As protein: CASSVQLTGAYEQYF.

This clone was counted many times. This chain uses TRBV27 with TRBJ1-5; D not certain. Germline CDR1 MNHEY, CDR2 SMNVEV (reference sequence). This CDR3 has 12 residues. The V gene lost 5 bases and the J gene lost 9 bases, with 11 bases spanning the gap. The CDR3 loop reads CASSGVGGPQHF. CDR3 nucleotide sequence: TGTGCCAGCAGTGGGGTCGGTGGGCCCCAGCATTTT.

This clone was recorded at least ten times. The chain recombines TRBV2 with TRBJ2-1; 13 nucleotides match TRBD2. Germline loops: CDR1 SNHLY, CDR2 FYNNEI. With 4 bases clipped from V and 4 bases from J, the junction kept 4 bases outside the gene matches. The CDR3 loop spans 16 amino acids. CDR3 in DNA: TGTGCCAGCAGTGGTAGGGGACTAGCGGGATACAATGAGCAGTTCTTC. Amino acids: CASSGRGLAGYNEQFF.

V gene TRBV29-1 combines with J gene TRBJ2-7; no clear D. The CDR3 length is 12 residues. With 3 bases removed from V and 2 bases from J, the gap between germline ends came to 8 bases. Per germline, CDR1 SQVTM and CDR2 ANQGSEA. The CDR3 loop reads CSVDAGTYEQYF. The CDR3 bases are TGCAGCGTTGATGCAGGTACCTACGAGCAGTACTTC.

This clone was seen repeatedly, ten times or more. CDR3 sequence: CASSPRLANNEQFF. The CDR3 DNA sequence: TGTGCCAGCAGCCCGAGACTAGCCAACAATGAGCAGTTCTTC. V and J are TRBV7-2 and TRBJ2-1; 7 nucleotides line up with TRBD2. Unmatched junction bases numbered 6, after V lost 5 bases and J lost 5 bases. The CDR3 is made up of 14 amino acids. Per the germline V gene, CDR1 is SGHTA and CDR2 is FQGNSA.

The J gene is TRBJ2-4, the V gene TRBV9; TRBD2 matches 9 bases. This CDR3 comprises 17 residues. V was clipped by 0 bases and J by 3 bases; unmatched bases: 7. CDR1 and CDR2 (germline): SGDLS, YYNGEE. The CDR3 is CASSVALAGEGKNIQYF. Written as DNA, the CDR3 is TGTGCCAGCAGCGTAGCTTTAGCGGGAGAGGGCAAAAACATTCAGTACTTC.

The chain combines TRBV7-9 with TRBJ1-1; no reliable D call. The CDR3 extends over 13 amino acids. V was clipped by 3 bases and J by 11 bases, with 16 bases between them. CDR1 SEHNR and CDR2 FQNEAQ come from the germline V gene (reference sequence). The CDR3 reads CASSFNRYVGAFF. The CDR3 coding sequence is TGTGCCAGCAGCTTCAATCGGTATGTAGGGGCTTTCTTT.

This clone came up a few times. This chain links TRBV30 with TRBJ2-7; 10 bases map to TRBD2. J lost 5 bases, V lost 4 bases, and 8 bases had no gene match. Germline V gene lookup returns CDR1 GTSNPN and CDR2 SVGIG (reference sequence). The length of the CDR3 is 14 residues. CDR3 in DNA: TGTGCCTGGACTAGAGCGGGAGGGCACCACGAGCAGTACTTC. This codes for CAWTRAGGHHEQYF.

The V and J genes are TRBV9 and TRBJ2-3, with 13 bases that match TRBD2. Germline trimming cut 3 bases from V and 3 bases from J; bases unmatched to any gene: 13. This CDR3 contains 19 residues. Germline V gene sequence: CDR1 SGDLS, CDR2 YYNGEE. The CDR3 here is CASSATSGRASVTTDTQYF. CDR3 DNA: TGTGCCAGCAGCGCCACTAGCGGGAGGGCCTCGGTCACAACAGATACGCAGTATTTT. Full variable domain (remainder filled in from reference TRBV9 and TRBJ2-3): DSGVTQTPKHLITATGQRVTLRCSPRSGDLSVYWYQQSLDQGLQFLIQYYNGEERAKGNILERFSAQQFPDLHSELNLSSLELGDSALYFCASSATSGRASVTTDTQYFGPGTRLTVL.

The V call is TRBV27, the J call TRBJ2-1; 9 nucleotides match TRBD2. CDR3 length: 14 amino acids. The ends lost 4 bases at V and 8 bases at J; junction bases unmatched: 6. CDR1 MNHEY and CDR2 SMNVEV come from the germline V gene (reference sequence). CDR3 protein: CASSSAGGPHEQFF. In nucleotides, the CDR3 is TGTGCCAGCAGTTCGGCGGGAGGGCCGCATGAGCAGTTCTTC.

This clone turned up a few times. V gene TRBV7-2 combines with J gene TRBJ2-7; D not certain. Germline lookup yields CDR1 SGHTA and CDR2 FQGNSA. The CDR3 covers 11 residues. The V end lost 8 bases, the J end lost 2 bases, and 7 bases lay between the germline ends. The CDR3 DNA sequence: TGTGCCAGCGGCACGACCTACGAGCAGTACTTC. This gives the protein CASGTTYEQYF. The full variable domain, rest sourced from reference TRBV7-2 and TRBJ2-7, is GAGVSQSPSNKVTEKGKDVELRCDPISGHTALYWYRQSLGQGLEFLIYFQGNSAPDKSGLPSDRFSAERTGGSVSTLTIQRTQQEDSAVYLCASGTTYEQYFGPGTRLTVT.

This chain links TRBV5-1 with TRBJ2-7; TRBD1 agrees at 9 bases. Trimming removed 4 bases from V and 3 bases from J; junction bases left unmatched: 5. Germline loops: CDR1 SGHRS, CDR2 YFSETQ. This CDR3 has 14 amino acids. CDR3 loop: CASSRWTGDYEQYF. The CDR3 region has the DNA TGCGCCAGCAGCCGCTGGACAGGGGACTACGAGCAGTACTTC.

V is TRBV29-1 and J is TRBJ2-7; 8 bases line up with TRBD2. The germline gives CDR1 SQVTM, CDR2 ANQGSEA. This CDR3 comprises 14 residues. Trimming took 5 bases from V and 1 from J; bases not matched to a gene: 7. The CDR3 DNA is TGCAGCGTTCTTAAGCGGGAGAGTTCCTACGAGCAGTACTTC. As protein: CSVLKRESSYEQYF.

This clone was detected ten times or more. The chain uses TRBV7-3 and TRBJ2-1; D is unclear. The V and J ends lost 1 base and 6 bases respectively, with 4 bases between them. The CDR3 sequence is 12 residues long. Germline V gives CDR1 SGHTA, CDR2 FQGTGA. The CDR3 coding sequence is TGTGCCAGCAGCTTAAGTTCCAATGAGCAGTTCTTC. Encoded protein: CASSLSSNEQFF.